This T cell receptor beta chain was sequenced during a study of CD8+ T cells in alopecia areata. Isolated RNA was reverse transcribed into cDNA used as the sequencing template. Produced via immunoSEQ multiplex PCR; TCRdb's table is partial and in-frame only. The repertoire holds some 150,000 clones, with approximately 59% as singletons. Per germline, CDR1 SQVTM and CDR2 ANQGSEA. The CDR3 has 11 residues. V shed 3 bases and J shed 13 bases, with 13 bases lying between them. Indicated treatment: oral pan-JAK inhibitor, 5-10 mg twice daily. About this clone itself: Antigen unknown.

Study findings and constraints: Scalp samples also yield sequences of resident alphabeta T cells from normal skin.

The specimen was CD4+ T cells sorted from blood, collected at approximately week 60, from a patient treated with tofacitinib. The gene calls are TRBV29-1 and TRBJ2-4; D is possibly TRBD2 (6 bases). The receptor was derived from a human donor with alopecia areata. The CDR3 here is CSVEWASDQYF. The CDR3 coding sequence is TGCAGCGTTGAGTGGGCTAGCGACCAGTACTTC.